This T cell receptor beta chain was sequenced during a study of blood T cell repertoires in COVID-19. Study-level background: Sources were T cells, B-cell-depleted T cells, or PBMCs; the material itself was cDNA or gDNA.

This clone was seen only a few times. The CDR3 spans 17 residues. Trimming took 4 bases from V and 4 from J; bases not matched to a gene: 7. From germline, CDR1 is LNHDA and CDR2 SQIVND (reference sequence). The assay was immunoSEQ multiplex PCR, and TCRdb's table has in-frame clones only and misses some. Of some 350,000 clones in the sample, around 87% were seen once. The material sequenced was peripheral blood. The receptor was isolated from a woman between 50 and 59 years old with COVID-19, enrolled during active disease. The rearrangement links TRBV19 to TRBJ2-2; 12 nucleotides line up with TRBD1. The CDR3 is CASSRGQGAGGTGELFF. As DNA, the CDR3 is TGTGCCAGTAGTAGGGGACAGGGGGCCGGAGGCACCGGGGAGCTGTTTTTT.